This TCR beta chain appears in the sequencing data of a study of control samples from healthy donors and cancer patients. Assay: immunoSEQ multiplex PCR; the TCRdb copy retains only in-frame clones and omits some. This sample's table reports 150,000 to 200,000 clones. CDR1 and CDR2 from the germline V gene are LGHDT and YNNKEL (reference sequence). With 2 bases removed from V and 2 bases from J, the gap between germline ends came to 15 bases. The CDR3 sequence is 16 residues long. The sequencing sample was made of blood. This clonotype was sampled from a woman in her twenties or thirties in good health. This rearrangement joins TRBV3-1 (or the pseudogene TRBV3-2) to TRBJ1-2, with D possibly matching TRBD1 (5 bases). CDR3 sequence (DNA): TGTGCCAGCAGCCAATCGGGGGGAGTCGTAAACTATGGCTACACCTTC. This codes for CASSQSGGVVNYGYTF.